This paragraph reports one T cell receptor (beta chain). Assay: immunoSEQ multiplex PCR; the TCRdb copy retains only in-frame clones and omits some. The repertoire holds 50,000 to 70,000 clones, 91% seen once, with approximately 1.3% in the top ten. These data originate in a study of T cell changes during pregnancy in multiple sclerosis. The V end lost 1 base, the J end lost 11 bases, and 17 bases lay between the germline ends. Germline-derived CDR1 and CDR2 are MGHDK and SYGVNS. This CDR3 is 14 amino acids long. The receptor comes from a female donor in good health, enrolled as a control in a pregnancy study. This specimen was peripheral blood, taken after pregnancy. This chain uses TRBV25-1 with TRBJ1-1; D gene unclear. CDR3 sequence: CASSESATGYEAFF. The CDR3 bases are TGTGCCAGCAGTGAATCAGCCACGGGATACGAGGCTTTCTTT.